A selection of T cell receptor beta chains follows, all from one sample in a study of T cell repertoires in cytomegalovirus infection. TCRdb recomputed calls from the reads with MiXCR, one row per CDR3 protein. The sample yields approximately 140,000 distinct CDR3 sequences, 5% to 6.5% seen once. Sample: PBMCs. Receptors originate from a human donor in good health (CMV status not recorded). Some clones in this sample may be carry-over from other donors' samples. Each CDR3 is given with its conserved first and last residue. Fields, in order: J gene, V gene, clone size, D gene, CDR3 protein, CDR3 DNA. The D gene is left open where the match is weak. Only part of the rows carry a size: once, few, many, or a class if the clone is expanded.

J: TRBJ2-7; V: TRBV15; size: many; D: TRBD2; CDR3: CATSGASGGRSYEQYF; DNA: TGTGCCACCAGCGGGGCTAGCGGGGGCCGTTCCTACGAGCAGTACTTC
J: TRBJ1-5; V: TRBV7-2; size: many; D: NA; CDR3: CASSLNRDRNQPQHF; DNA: TGTGCCAGCAGCTTAAACAGGGACCGCAATCAGCCCCAGCATTTT
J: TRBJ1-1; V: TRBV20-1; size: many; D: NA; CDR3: CSASSHGRGNTEAFF; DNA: TGCAGTGCTAGTAGTCATGGCAGGGGGAACACTGAAGCTTTCTTT
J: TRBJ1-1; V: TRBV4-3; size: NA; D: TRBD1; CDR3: CASSPRTGMRTFF; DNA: TGCGCCAGCAGCCCTAGGACAGGGATGAGAACTTTCTTT
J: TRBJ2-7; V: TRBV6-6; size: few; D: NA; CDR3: CASSQTSPQGMGEQYF; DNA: TGTGCCAGCAGCCAAACAAGCCCCCAGGGTATGGGCGAGCAGTACTTC
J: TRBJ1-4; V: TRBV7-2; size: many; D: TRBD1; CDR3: CASSSTGGVNEKLFF; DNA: TGTGCCAGCAGCTCTACAGGGGGCGTTAATGAAAAACTGTTTTTT
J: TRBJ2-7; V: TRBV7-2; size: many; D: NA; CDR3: CASSLSDDSSYEQYF; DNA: TGTGCCAGCAGCTTATCGGACGATAGCTCCTACGAGCAGTACTTC
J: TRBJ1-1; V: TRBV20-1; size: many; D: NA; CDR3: CSAAPAADTEAFF; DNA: TGCAGTGCTGCCCCGGCAGCCGACACTGAAGCTTTCTTT
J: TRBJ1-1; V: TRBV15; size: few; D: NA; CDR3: CATSRDYGGTEAFF; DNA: TGTGCCACCAGCAGAGATTACGGGGGGACTGAAGCTTTCTTT
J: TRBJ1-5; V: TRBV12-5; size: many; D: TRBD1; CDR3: CASWDDRDGNQPQHF; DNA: TGTGCTAGTTGGGACGACAGGGACGGCAATCAGCCCCAGCATTTT
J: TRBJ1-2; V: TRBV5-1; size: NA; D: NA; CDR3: CASRGSPANYGYTF; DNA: TGCGCCAGCAGGGGGTCTCCAGCTAACTATGGCTACACCTTC
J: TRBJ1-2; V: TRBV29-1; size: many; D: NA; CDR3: CSVRVAGYTF; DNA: TGCAGCGTAAGGGTGGCTGGCTACACCTTC
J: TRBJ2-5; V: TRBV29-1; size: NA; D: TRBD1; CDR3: CSGIGQGGYETQYF; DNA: TGCAGCGGTATAGGACAGGGAGGTTACGAGACCCAGTACTTC
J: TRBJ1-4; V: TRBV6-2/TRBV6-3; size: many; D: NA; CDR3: CASSYPDEKLFF; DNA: TGTGCCAGCAGTTACCCGGACGAAAAACTGTTTTTT
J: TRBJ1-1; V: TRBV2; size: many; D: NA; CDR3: CASSEAMGAFF; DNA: TGTGCCAGCAGTGAAGCGATGGGTGCTTTCTTT
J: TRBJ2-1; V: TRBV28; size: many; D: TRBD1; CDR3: CASSFGAGGSYNEQFF; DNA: TGTGCCAGCAGTTTTGGGGCAGGGGGCTCCTACAATGAGCAGTTCTTC
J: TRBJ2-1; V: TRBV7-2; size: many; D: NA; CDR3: CASSPRGARTYNEQFF; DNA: TGTGCCAGCAGCCCCCGCGGGGCGCGAACCTACAATGAGCAGTTCTTC
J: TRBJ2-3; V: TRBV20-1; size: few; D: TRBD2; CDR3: CSVAGGTSPSDTQYF; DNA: TGCAGCGTTGCGGGGGGGACTAGCCCCTCAGATACGCAGTATTTT
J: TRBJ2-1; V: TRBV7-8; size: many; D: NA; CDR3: CASRPWTDNEQFF; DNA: TGTGCCAGCAGACCATGGACAGACAATGAGCAGTTCTTC
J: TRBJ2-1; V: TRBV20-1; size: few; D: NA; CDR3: CSARDADRATNEQFF; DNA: TGCAGTGCTAGAGATGCGGACCGGGCGACCAATGAGCAGTTCTTC
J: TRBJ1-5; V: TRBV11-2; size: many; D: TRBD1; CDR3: CASSFGTELNQPQHF; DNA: TGTGCCAGCAGCTTCGGGACAGAACTTAATCAGCCCCAGCATTTT
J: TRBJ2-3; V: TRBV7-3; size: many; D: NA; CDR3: CASSLGGGDTDTQYF; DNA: TGTGCCAGCAGCTTAGGAGGGGGAGACACAGATACGCAGTATTTT
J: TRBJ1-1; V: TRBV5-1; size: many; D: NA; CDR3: CASSLPEVGTEAFF; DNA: TGCGCCAGCAGCTTGCCCGAAGTCGGCACTGAAGCTTTCTTT
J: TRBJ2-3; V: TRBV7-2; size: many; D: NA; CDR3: CASSLGRRADTQYF; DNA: TGTGCCAGCAGCTTAGGCCGGCGCGCAGATACGCAGTATTTT
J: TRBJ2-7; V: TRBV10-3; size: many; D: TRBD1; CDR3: CAITPARDRPYEQYF; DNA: TGTGCCATCACCCCGGCCCGGGACAGACCCTACGAGCAGTACTTC
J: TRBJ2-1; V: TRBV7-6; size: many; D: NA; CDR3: CASSADRGRTNNEQFF; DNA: TGTGCCAGCAGCGCGGACCGGGGAAGGACCAACAATGAGCAGTTCTTC
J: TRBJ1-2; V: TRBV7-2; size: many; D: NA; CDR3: CASSSPAGYGYTF; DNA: TGTGCCAGCAGCTCACCGGCGGGCTATGGCTACACCTTC
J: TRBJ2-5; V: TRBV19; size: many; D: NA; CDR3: CASSIAGVETQYF; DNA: TGTGCCAGTAGTATTGCAGGGGTAGAGACCCAGTACTTC
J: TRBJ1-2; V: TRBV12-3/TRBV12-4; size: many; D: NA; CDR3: CASSLGGYTF; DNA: TGTGCCAGCAGTTTGGGTGGCTACACCTTC
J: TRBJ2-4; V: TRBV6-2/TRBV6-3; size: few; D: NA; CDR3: CASSSGTAPGDIQYF; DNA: TGTGCCAGCAGCTCCGGGACCGCGCCGGGGGACATTCAGTACTTC
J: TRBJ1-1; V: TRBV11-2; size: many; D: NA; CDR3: CASSLGYSLEAFF; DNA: TGTGCCAGCAGCTTGGGCTATTCGCTTGAAGCTTTCTTT
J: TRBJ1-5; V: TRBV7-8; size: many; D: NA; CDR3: CASSSRGGVSNQPQHF; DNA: TGTGCCAGCAGCTCACGTGGGGGGGTGAGCAATCAGCCCCAGCATTTT
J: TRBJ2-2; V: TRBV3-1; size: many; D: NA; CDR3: CASSRTVEGTGELFF; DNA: TGTGCCAGCAGTCGGACCGTCGAGGGCACCGGGGAGCTGTTTTTT
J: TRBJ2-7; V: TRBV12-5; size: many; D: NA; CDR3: CASGLVTGMGQYF; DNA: TGTGCTAGTGGTTTGGTAACAGGGATGGGGCAGTACTTC
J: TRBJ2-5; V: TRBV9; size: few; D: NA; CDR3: CASSVGDTERETQYF; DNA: TGTGCCAGCAGCGTAGGGGACACCGAGCGGGAGACCCAGTACTTC
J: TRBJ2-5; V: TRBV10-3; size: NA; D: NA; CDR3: CAVRDAPRQETQYF; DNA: TGTGCCGTACGGGACGCGCCTCGCCAAGAGACCCAGTACTTC
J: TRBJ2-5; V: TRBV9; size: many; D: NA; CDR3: CASSIGTRLRETQYF; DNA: TGTGCCAGCAGCATTGGGACTCGCCTGAGGGAGACCCAGTACTTC
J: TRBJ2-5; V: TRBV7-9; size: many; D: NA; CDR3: CASSFSGIQETQYF; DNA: TGTGCCAGCAGCTTCTCAGGGATCCAAGAGACCCAGTACTTC
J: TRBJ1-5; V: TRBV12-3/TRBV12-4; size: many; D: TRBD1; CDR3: CASSLRTGSNQPQHF; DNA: TGTGCCAGCAGTTTAAGGACAGGTAGCAATCAGCCCCAGCATTTT
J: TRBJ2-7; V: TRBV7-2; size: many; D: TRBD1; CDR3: CASSLDQGELTEQYF; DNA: TGTGCCAGCAGCTTAGACCAGGGGGAATTAACGGAGCAGTACTTC
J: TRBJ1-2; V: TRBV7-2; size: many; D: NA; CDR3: CASSLAGHGYTF; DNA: TGTGCCAGCAGCTTAGCTGGTCATGGCTACACCTTC
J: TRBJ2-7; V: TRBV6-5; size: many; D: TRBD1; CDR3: CASSYRDRSYEQYF; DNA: TGTGCCAGCAGTTACCGGGACAGATCCTACGAGCAGTACTTC
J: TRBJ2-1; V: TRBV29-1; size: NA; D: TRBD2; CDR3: CSVRGTSGVDEQFF; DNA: TGCAGCGTTAGGGGAACTAGCGGGGTGGATGAGCAGTTCTTC
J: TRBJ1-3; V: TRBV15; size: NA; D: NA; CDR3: CATSRDNGAGNTIYF; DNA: TGTGCCACCAGCAGAGATAACGGCGCTGGAAACACCATATATTTT
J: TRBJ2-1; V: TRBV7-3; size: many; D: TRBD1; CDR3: CASSLNAPHRGPYNEQFF; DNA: TGTGCCAGCAGCTTAAACGCCCCGCACAGGGGCCCCTACAATGAGCAGTTCTTC
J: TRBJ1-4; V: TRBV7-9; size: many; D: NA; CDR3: CASSTGKRASTNEKLFF; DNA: TGTGCCAGCAGCACGGGAAAAAGAGCTTCGACTAATGAAAAACTGTTTTTT
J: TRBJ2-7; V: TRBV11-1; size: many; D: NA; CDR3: CASSQPTDYEQYF; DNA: TGTGCCAGCAGCCAACCCACGGATTACGAGCAGTACTTC
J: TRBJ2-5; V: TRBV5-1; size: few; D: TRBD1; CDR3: CASSSTGLETQYF; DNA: TGCGCCAGCAGCTCGACAGGGTTGGAGACCCAGTACTTC
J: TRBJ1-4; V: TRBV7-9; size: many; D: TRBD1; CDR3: CASSSTTGGNEKLFF; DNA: TGTGCCAGCAGCTCAACGACAGGGGGGAATGAAAAACTGTTTTTT
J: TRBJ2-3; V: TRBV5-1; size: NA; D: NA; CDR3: CANSLPLGDTQYF; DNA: TGCGCCAACAGCTTGCCTCTGGGAGATACGCAGTATTTT
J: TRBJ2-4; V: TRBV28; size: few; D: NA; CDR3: CASSLSSEGYF; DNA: TGTGCCAGCAGTTTGTCATCGGAGGGGTACTTC
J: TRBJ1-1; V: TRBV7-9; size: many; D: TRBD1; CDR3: CASSSRTGRLNTEAFF; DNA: TGTGCCAGCAGCTCACGGACAGGGAGGTTGAACACTGAAGCTTTCTTT
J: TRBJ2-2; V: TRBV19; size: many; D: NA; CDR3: CASSIGPYVGELFF; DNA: TGTGCCAGTAGTATCGGGCCTTACGTCGGGGAGCTGTTTTTT
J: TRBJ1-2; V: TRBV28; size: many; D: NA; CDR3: CASSPGGKSYTF; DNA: TGTGCCAGCAGCCCGGGGGGGAAGAGCTACACCTTC